This TCR beta chain emerged from a study of CD4 T cells in relation to SARS-CoV-2 and coronaviruses. Study in general: Convalescent donors were aged roughly 21 to 72, with median roughly 37 years. Of the patients, 7 or 8 were male, 4 female, two Hispanic. Shared crossreactive spike epitopes were mapped to their HLA restriction. General study findings and limits: No crossreactivity against non-spike viral proteins was tested here.

Sequencing was performed with immunoSEQ multiplex PCR; in TCRdb, only in-frame clones are kept and a portion is missing. The sample holds tens of thousands of clones, 92% seen once. Trimming at V came to 6 bases and at J to 9 bases, leaving 6 bases not matched to a gene. Germline V CDR1 and CDR2: LGHDT, YNNKEL (reference sequence). The CDR3 has 14 amino acids. This clone appeared a single time. Its antigen is not known. Sequencing was done on a sample of naive CD4+ T cells from PBMCs. Described subset: naive CD4+ T cells isolated by negative enrichment. This receptor was taken from an adult with COVID-19. V is TRBV3-1 (or the pseudogene TRBV3-2) and J is TRBJ2-7; 15 positions agree with TRBD2. CDR3 in DNA: TGTGCCAGCAGACCGGGACTAGCGGGAGGAAGGCAGTACTTC. Translated: CASRPGLAGGRQYF.